The 19 T cell receptor beta chains below were found in one sample sequenced in a study of cytomegalovirus exposure and HLA in healthy donors. Some clones are missing from TCRdb's copy, which holds only in-frame ones; the method was immunoSEQ multiplex PCR. The repertoire holds approximately 160,000 clones, about nine tenths seen once, with around 5% in the top ten. Sample: PBMCs. These receptors all come from a young woman in good health and CMV-seronegative.

This rearrangement joins TRBV11-2 to TRBJ1-2; D gene unclear. CDR3 size: 13 residues. Per the germline V gene, CDR1 is SGHAT and CDR2 is FQNNGV. V gave up 6 bases and J gave up 8 bases, with 16 bases separating them. The chain's CDR3 is CASSPERKGGYTF. CDR3 DNA sequence: TGTGCCAGCAGTCCTGAACGAAAGGGCGGCTACACCTTC. Variable domain in full (rest from reference TRBV11-2 and TRBJ1-2): EAGVAQSPRYKIIEKRQSVAFWCNPISGHATLYWYQQILGQGPKLLIQFQNNGVVDDSQLPKDRFSAERLKGVDSTLKIQPAKLEDSAVYLCASSPERKGGYTFGSGTRLTVV.

The V gene is TRBV6-1, the J gene TRBJ2-3, with 12 bases that match TRBD2. The germline V gene encodes CDR1 MNHNS and CDR2 SASEGT. The J segment lost 2 bases and the V segment lost 2 bases, leaving 8 bases of the junction unmatched. The CDR3 sequence is 18 residues long. This CDR3 is CASSEFLAGGSDTDTQYF. CDR3 nucleotide sequence: TGTGCCAGCAGTGAATTCCTAGCGGGAGGGTCTGACACAGATACGCAGTATTTT.

The chain employs TRBV11-2 and TRBJ2-3; D uncertain. This CDR3 region has 11 residues. Germline CDR1 is SGHAT and CDR2 is FQNNGV. V dropped 3 bases and J dropped 6 bases, with 4 bases sitting between them. Here the CDR3 DNA reads TGTGCCAGCAGCTTGAGGGATACGCAGTATTTT. Amino acids: CASSLRDTQYF.

This clone was picked up one time. The rearrangement joins TRBV19 to TRBJ2-5; TRBD1 matches 10 bases. This CDR3 is built from 14 residues. Losses at the gene ends were 9 bases for V and 5 bases for J; bases not matched to a gene: 9. CDR1 is LNHDA, CDR2 SQIVND, per germline (reference sequence). CDR3 loop: CASQGGQGGETQYF. The CDR3 DNA follows: TGTGCCAGCCAGGGAGGACAGGGGGGGGAGACCCAGTACTTC.

The CDR3 reads CASSLGYIEQYF. For the CDR3, the DNA is TGTGCCAGCAGCTTGGGATATATCGAGCAGTACTTC. This chain connects TRBV7-2 to TRBJ2-7; no firm D call. CDR1 is SGHTA, CDR2 FQGNSA, per germline. Trimming shortened V by 3 bases and J by 6 bases, and 9 bases separated the two germline ends. CDR3 length: 12 amino acids.

This clone was recorded only once. The chain combines TRBV30 with TRBJ2-2, with D tentatively TRBD1 or TRBD2 (5 bases each). This CDR3 region has 15 residues. The V and J ends lost 4 bases and 9 bases respectively, with 21 bases between them. The V gene's germline CDR1 is GTSNPN and CDR2 SVGIG (reference sequence). The CDR3 reads CAWIPRDGRVRELFF. CDR3 nucleotides: TGTGCCTGGATCCCACGGGACGGCAGAGTTCGGGAGCTGTTTTTT.

The chain is built from TRBV6-4 and TRBJ2-7; the match to TRBD2 covers 8 bases. CDR1 is MRHNA, CDR2 SNTAGT, per germline. V shed 5 bases, J shed 12 bases, and the junction held 9 bases outside the gene matches. The CDR3 spans 12 residues. This CDR3 reads CASSSNSGALYF. Here the CDR3 DNA reads TGTGCCAGCAGTAGTAATAGCGGGGCCTTGTACTTC.

J is TRBJ1-4 and V is TRBV6-1; tentatively, D is TRBD1 (5 bases). The CDR3 spans 15 residues. V was clipped by 3 bases and J by 8 bases, with 16 bases between them. Germline values: CDR1 MNHNS, CDR2 SASEGT. CDR3 nucleotides: TGTGCCAGCAGTGATTTGGCCAGGGAAATGGAAAAACTGTTTTTT. Translating it yields CASSDLAREMEKLFF.

This chain joins TRBV6-1 and TRBJ1-2; the D is unclear. This CDR3 spans 12 amino acids. V was cut by 2 bases and J by 8 bases, with 9 bases left in between. Germline V gene data show CDR1 as MNHNS and CDR2 as SASEGT. CDR3 in amino acids: CASSELARGYTF. The DNA for the CDR3 is TGTGCCAGCAGTGAACTGGCCAGAGGCTACACCTTC.

This sequence joins TRBV6-1 and TRBJ1-2; D is possibly TRBD1 (6 bases). The germline gives CDR1 MNHNS, CDR2 SASEGT. The CDR3 has 14 residues. V was trimmed by 2 bases and J by 4 bases, leaving 11 bases between them. The CDR3 protein is CASSEKQGGYGYTF. CDR3 bases: TGTGCCAGCAGTGAAAAACAGGGAGGCTATGGCTACACCTTC.

The chain combines TRBV5-4 with TRBJ2-7; the D gene is possibly TRBD1 (5 bases). In germline, CDR1 is SGHNT, CDR2 YYREEE (reference sequence). The V end lost 3 bases, the J end lost 4 bases, and 17 bases lay between the germline ends. CDR3 length equals 15 residues. CDR3: CASSSSLGQQYEQYF. CDR3 in DNA: TGTGCCAGCAGCTCCAGTCTGGGGCAGCAATACGAGCAGTACTTC. Based on the CDR3 plus reference TRBV5-4 and TRBJ2-7, the full variable domain is ETGVTQSPTHLIKTRGQQVTLRCSSQSGHNTVSWYQQALGQGPQFIFQYYREEENGRGNFPPRFSGLQFPNYSSELNVNALELDDSALYLCASSSSLGQQYEQYFGPGTRLTVT.

The rearrangement uses TRBV7-2 and TRBJ2-7; D may correspond to TRBD1 or TRBD2 (5 bases each). The length of the CDR3 is 15 residues. Trimming took off 1 base at V and 3 bases at J, with 13 bases between the two ends. CDR1 is SGHTA and CDR2 is FQGNSA in the germline V gene. CDR3 sequence: CASSLVRDGLYEQYF. In DNA form, the CDR3 reads TGTGCCAGCAGCTTAGTTCGGGACGGCCTCTACGAGCAGTACTTC.

The V and J genes are TRBV7-2 and TRBJ2-1; D not resolved. Looked up from germline, CDR1 is SGHTA and CDR2 is FQGNSA. This CDR3 is 14 amino acids long. V lost 0 bases and J 5 bases, leaving 8 bases between the germline ends. CDR3 coding DNA: TGTGCCAGCAGCTTAGCTAGTAGAAACAATGAGCAGTTCTTC. It codes for CASSLASRNNEQFF.

The rearrangement joins TRBV19 to TRBJ2-2; D is possibly TRBD1 (6 bases). The germline V gene encodes CDR1 LNHDA and CDR2 SQIVND (reference sequence). Trimming took 5 bases from V and 0 from J, leaving 10 bases between them. The CDR3 runs to 15 residues. This CDR3 reads CASSAGQTNTGELFF. The DNA for the CDR3 is TGTGCCAGTAGTGCAGGACAGACGAACACCGGGGAGCTGTTTTTT. Variable domain in full (rest from reference TRBV19 and TRBJ2-2): DGGITQSPKYLFRKEGQNVTLSCEQNLNHDAMYWYRQDPGQGLRLIYYSQIVNDFQKGDIAEGYSVSREKKESFPLTVTSAQKNPTAFYLCASSAGQTNTGELFFGEGSRLTVL.

The chain couples TRBV4-1 to TRBJ2-7; weak D call: TRBD1 (6 bases). Germline V gene data show CDR1 as MGHRA and CDR2 as YSYEKL. V lost 0 bases to trimming and J lost 5 bases, with 14 bases between them. The CDR3 consists of 15 residues. CDR3 in DNA: TGCGCCAGCAGCCAAGATCCTAACAGGGATCACGAGCAGTACTTC. Protein: CASSQDPNRDHEQYF.

The rearrangement uses TRBV9 and TRBJ1-2; possible D gene TRBD1, 6 bases. The V and J ends lost 2 bases and 7 bases respectively, with 24 bases between them. Germline values: CDR1 SGDLS, CDR2 YYNGEE. The CDR3 extends over 17 amino acids. The CDR3 DNA is TGTGCCAGCAGCGTTAACAGGGCTGTAGGAGGTAGTCGTGGCTACACCTTC. Translation: CASSVNRAVGGSRGYTF. The variable domain in full, completed from reference TRBV9 and TRBJ1-2, reads DSGVTQTPKHLITATGQRVTLRCSPRSGDLSVYWYQQSLDQGLQFLIQYYNGEERAKGNILERFSAQQFPDLHSELNLSSLELGDSALYFCASSVNRAVGGSRGYTFGSGTRLTVV.

J is TRBJ1-1 and V is TRBV7-3; D call uncertain. The CDR3 contains 13 residues. Trimming left V 5 bases short and J 0 bases short, with 7 bases between. The germline V gene has CDR1 SGHTA and CDR2 FQGTGA. CDR3 in DNA: TGTGCCAGCAGCCGCGTCATGAACACTGAAGCTTTCTTT. Translated: CASSRVMNTEAFF.

The rearrangement uses TRBV28 and TRBJ1-4, with D perhaps matching TRBD1 (6 bases). The CDR3 sequence is 17 residues long. The ends were cut back, 6 bases at V and 12 bases at J, with 29 bases in the middle. CDR1 MDHEN and CDR2 SYDVKM come from the germline V gene. The CDR3: CASSLYSDRIGVRELFF. In nucleotides, the CDR3 is TGTGCCAGCAGCCTCTACAGTGACAGGATTGGGGTCAGGGAACTGTTTTTT.

Turning to this clone: Compared with germline, one end of the junction differs, possibly owing to a read error. The chain has TRBV30 and TRBJ2-7, with D tentatively TRBD2 (6 bases). The CDR3 contains 12 residues. Germline V gene data show CDR1 as GTSNPN and CDR2 as SVGIG (reference sequence). CDR3 residues: CAWTAGRYEQYF. The CDR3 DNA follows: TGTGCTTGGACGGCAGGGAGGTACGAGCAGTACTTC.